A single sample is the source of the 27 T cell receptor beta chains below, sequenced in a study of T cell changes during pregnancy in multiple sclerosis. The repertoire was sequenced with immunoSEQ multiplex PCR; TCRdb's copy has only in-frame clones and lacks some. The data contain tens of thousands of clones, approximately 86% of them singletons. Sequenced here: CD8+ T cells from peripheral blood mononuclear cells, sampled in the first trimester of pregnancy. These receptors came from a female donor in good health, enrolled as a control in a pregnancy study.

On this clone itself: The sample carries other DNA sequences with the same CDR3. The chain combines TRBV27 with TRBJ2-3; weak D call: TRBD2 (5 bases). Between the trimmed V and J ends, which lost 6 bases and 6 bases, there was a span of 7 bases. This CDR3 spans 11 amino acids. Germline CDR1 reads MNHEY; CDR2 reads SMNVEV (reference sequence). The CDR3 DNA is TGTGCCAGCAGCCGAGGGGATACGCAGTATTTT. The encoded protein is CASSRGDTQYF.

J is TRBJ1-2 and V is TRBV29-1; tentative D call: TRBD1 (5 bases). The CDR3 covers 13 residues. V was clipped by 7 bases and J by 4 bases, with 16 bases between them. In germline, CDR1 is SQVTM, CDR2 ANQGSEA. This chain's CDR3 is CSALIGDSYGYTF. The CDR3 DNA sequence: TGCAGCGCGTTGATAGGAGACAGCTATGGCTACACCTTC.

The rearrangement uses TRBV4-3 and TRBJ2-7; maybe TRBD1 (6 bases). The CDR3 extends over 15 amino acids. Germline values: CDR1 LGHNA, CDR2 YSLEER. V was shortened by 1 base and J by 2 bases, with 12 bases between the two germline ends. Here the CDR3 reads CASSQGSRGPYEQYF. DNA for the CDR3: TGCGCCAGCAGCCAAGGGTCCAGGGGACCCTACGAGCAGTACTTC.

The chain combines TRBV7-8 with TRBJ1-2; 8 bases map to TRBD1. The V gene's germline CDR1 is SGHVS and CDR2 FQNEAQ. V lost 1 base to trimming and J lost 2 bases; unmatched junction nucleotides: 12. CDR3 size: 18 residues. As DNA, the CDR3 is TGTGCCAGCAGCTTAGGCAACCTAAAGACAGGGGCCAACTATGGCTACACCTTC. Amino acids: CASSLGNLKTGANYGYTF.

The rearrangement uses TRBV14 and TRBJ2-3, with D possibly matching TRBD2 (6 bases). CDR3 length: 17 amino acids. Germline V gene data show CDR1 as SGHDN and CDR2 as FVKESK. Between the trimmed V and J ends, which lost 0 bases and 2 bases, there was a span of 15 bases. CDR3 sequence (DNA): TGTGCCAGCAGCCAAGAGGGACTTGCGTACCCCACAGATACGCAGTATTTT. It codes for CASSQEGLAYPTDTQYF.

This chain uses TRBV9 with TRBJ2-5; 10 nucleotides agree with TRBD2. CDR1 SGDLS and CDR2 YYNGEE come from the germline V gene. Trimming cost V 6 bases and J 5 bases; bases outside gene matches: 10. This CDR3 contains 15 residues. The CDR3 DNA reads TGTGCCAGCAAGCAGGGGGGGACTAGCGTGGAGACCCAGTACTTC. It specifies CASKQGGTSVETQYF.

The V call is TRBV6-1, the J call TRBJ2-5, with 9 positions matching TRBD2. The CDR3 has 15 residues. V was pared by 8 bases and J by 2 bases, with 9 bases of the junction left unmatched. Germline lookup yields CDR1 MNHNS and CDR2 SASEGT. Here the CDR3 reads CASSTLAGQQETQYF. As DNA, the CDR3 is TGTGCCAGCTCGACCCTAGCGGGGCAGCAAGAGACCCAGTACTTC.

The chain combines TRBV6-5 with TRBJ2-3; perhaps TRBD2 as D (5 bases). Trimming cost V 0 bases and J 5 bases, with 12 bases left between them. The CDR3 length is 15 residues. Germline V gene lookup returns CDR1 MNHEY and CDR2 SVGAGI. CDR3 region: CASSYSGSERDTQYF. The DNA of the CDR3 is TGTGCCAGCAGTTACTCGGGTAGCGAGCGAGATACGCAGTATTTT.

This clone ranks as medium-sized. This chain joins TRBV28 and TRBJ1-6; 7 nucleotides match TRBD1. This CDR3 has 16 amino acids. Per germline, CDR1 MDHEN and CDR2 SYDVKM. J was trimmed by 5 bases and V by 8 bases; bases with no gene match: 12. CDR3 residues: CASHEAATGDNSPLHF. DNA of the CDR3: TGTGCCAGCCACGAGGCCGCAACAGGGGATAATTCACCCCTCCACTTT.

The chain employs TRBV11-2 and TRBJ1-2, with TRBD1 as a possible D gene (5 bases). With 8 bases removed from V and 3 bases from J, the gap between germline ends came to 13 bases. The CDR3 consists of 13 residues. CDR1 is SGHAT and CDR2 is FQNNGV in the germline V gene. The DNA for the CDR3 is TGTGCCAGCTCTGGGGCAGGCGACTATGGCTACACCTTC. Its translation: CASSGAGDYGYTF.

DNA for the CDR3: TGTGCCAGCACCATGGGGACTAGCGGTGACGAGCAGTACTTC. This gives the protein CASTMGTSGDEQYF. The chain links TRBV6-5 to TRBJ2-7; TRBD2 aligns across 11 bases. Per germline, CDR1 MNHEY and CDR2 SVGAGI. The length of the CDR3 is 14 residues. Trimming at V came to 7 bases and at J to 5 bases, leaving 7 bases not matched to a gene.

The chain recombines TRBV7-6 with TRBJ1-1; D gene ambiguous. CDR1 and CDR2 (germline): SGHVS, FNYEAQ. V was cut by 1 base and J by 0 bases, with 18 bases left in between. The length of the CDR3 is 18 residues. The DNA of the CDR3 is TGTGCCAGCAGCTTAGGGGCGGCGGGTAGAATAGTGAACACTGAAGCTTTCTTT. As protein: CASSLGAAGRIVNTEAFF.

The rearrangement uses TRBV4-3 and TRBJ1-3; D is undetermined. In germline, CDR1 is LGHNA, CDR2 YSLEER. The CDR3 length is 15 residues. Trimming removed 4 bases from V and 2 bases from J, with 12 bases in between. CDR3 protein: CASSPGGGTGNTIYF. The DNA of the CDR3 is TGCGCCAGCAGCCCCGGCGGAGGGACTGGAAACACCATATATTTT.

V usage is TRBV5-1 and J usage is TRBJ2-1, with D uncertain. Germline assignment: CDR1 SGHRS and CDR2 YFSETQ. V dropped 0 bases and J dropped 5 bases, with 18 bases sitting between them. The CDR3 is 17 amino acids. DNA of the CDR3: TGCGCCAGCAGCTTGGAGCCCGAGCCTCGCACTGACAATGAGCAGTTCTTC. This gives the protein CASSLEPEPRTDNEQFF.

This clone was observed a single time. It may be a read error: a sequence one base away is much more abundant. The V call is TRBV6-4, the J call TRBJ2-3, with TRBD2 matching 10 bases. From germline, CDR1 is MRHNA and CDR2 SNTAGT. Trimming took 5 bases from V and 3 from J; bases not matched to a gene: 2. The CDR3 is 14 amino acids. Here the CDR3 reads CASSLAGGTDTQYF. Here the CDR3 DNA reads TGTGCCAGCAGTTTAGCGGGGGGAACAGATACGCAGTATTTT.

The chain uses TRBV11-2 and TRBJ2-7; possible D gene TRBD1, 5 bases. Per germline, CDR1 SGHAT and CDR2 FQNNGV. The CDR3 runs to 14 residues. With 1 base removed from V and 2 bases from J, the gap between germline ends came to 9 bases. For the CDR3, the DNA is TGTGCCAGCAGCTTAGTCTTAGGGGCCTACGAGCAGTACTTC. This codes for CASSLVLGAYEQYF.

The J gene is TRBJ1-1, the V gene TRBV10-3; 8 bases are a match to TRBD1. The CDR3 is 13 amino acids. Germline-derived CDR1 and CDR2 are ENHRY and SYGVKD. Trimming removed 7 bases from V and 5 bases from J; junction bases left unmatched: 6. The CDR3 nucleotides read TGTGCCATCAAAGACAGGGGATGGACTGAAGCTTTCTTT. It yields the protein CAIKDRGWTEAFF.

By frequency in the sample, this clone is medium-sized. CDR3 region: CASSLAQGAGTDTQYF. The CDR3 region has the DNA TGTGCCAGCAGCTTAGCGCAGGGGGCCGGCACAGATACGCAGTATTTT. The genes are TRBV7-6 and TRBJ2-3, with 8 bases aligning to TRBD1. V lost 0 bases, J lost 1 base, and 3 bases stayed unmatched. Germline V gives CDR1 SGHVS, CDR2 FNYEAQ. The CDR3 contains 16 residues. The full variable domain, completed using reference TRBV7-6 and TRBJ2-3, is GAGVSQSPRYKVTKRGQDVALRCDPISGHVSLYWYRQALGQGPEFLTYFNYEAQQDKSGLPNDRFSAERPEGSISTLTIQRTEQRDSAMYRCASSLAQGAGTDTQYFGPGTRLTVL.

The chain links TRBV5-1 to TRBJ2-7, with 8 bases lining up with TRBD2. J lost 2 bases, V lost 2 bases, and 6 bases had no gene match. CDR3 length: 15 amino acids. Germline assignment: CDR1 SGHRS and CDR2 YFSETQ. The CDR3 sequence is CASSFGSGTTYEQYF. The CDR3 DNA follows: TGCGCCAGCAGCTTTGGTAGCGGGACAACCTACGAGCAGTACTTC.

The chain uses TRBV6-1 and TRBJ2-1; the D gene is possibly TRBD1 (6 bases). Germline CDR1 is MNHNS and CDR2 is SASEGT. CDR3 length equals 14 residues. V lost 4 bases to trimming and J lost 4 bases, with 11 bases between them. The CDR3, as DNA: TGTGCCAGCAGTGGGCAGGGGATGTACAATGAGCAGTTCTTC. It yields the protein CASSGQGMYNEQFF.

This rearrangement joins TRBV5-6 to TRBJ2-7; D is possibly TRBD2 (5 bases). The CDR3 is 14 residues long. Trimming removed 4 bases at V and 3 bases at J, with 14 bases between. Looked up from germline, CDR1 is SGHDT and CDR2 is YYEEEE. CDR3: CASSPRDSYYEQYF. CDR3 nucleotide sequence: TGTGCCAGCAGCCCCCGGGATTCATACTACGAGCAGTACTTC.

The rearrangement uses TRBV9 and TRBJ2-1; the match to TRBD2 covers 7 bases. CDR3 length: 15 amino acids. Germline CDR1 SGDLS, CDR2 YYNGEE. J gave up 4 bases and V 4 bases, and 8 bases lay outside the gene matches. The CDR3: CASSPGGEVYNEQFF. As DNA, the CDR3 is TGTGCCAGCAGCCCTGGGGGGGAGGTATACAATGAGCAGTTCTTC.

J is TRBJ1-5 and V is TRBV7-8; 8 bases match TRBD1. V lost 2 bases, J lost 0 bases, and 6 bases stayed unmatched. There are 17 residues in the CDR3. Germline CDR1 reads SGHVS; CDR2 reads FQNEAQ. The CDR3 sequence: CASSLTGGTYSNQPQHF. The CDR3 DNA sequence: TGTGCCAGCAGCTTAACAGGGGGAACATATAGCAATCAGCCCCAGCATTTT.

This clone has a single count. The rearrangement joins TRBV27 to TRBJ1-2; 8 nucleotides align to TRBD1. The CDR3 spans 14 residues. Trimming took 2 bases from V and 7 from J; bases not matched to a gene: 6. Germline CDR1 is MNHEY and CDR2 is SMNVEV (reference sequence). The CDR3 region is CASSLRQGAGGYTF. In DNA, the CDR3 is TGTGCCAGCAGTTTACGCCAGGGGGCGGGTGGCTACACCTTC.

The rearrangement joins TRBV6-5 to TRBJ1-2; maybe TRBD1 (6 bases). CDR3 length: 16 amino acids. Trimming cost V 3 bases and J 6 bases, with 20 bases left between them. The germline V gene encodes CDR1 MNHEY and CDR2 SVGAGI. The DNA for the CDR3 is TGTGCCAGCAGTTATGGAAGCGGGGGCGCATGGGATGGCTACACCTTC. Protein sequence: CASSYGSGGAWDGYTF.

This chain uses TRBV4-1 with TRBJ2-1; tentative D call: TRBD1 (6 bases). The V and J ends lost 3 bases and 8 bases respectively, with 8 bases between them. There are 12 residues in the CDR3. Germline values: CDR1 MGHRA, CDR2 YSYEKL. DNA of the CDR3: TGCGCCAGCAGCCACGACAGGTATGAGCAGTTCTTC. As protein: CASSHDRYEQFF.

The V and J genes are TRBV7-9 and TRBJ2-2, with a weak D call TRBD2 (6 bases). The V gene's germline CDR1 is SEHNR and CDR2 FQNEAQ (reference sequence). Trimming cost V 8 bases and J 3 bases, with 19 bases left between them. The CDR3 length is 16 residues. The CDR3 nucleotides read TGTGCCAGCGGCATTAAAGGACGGGGGTACACCGGGGAGCTGTTTTTT. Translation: CASGIKGRGYTGELFF.